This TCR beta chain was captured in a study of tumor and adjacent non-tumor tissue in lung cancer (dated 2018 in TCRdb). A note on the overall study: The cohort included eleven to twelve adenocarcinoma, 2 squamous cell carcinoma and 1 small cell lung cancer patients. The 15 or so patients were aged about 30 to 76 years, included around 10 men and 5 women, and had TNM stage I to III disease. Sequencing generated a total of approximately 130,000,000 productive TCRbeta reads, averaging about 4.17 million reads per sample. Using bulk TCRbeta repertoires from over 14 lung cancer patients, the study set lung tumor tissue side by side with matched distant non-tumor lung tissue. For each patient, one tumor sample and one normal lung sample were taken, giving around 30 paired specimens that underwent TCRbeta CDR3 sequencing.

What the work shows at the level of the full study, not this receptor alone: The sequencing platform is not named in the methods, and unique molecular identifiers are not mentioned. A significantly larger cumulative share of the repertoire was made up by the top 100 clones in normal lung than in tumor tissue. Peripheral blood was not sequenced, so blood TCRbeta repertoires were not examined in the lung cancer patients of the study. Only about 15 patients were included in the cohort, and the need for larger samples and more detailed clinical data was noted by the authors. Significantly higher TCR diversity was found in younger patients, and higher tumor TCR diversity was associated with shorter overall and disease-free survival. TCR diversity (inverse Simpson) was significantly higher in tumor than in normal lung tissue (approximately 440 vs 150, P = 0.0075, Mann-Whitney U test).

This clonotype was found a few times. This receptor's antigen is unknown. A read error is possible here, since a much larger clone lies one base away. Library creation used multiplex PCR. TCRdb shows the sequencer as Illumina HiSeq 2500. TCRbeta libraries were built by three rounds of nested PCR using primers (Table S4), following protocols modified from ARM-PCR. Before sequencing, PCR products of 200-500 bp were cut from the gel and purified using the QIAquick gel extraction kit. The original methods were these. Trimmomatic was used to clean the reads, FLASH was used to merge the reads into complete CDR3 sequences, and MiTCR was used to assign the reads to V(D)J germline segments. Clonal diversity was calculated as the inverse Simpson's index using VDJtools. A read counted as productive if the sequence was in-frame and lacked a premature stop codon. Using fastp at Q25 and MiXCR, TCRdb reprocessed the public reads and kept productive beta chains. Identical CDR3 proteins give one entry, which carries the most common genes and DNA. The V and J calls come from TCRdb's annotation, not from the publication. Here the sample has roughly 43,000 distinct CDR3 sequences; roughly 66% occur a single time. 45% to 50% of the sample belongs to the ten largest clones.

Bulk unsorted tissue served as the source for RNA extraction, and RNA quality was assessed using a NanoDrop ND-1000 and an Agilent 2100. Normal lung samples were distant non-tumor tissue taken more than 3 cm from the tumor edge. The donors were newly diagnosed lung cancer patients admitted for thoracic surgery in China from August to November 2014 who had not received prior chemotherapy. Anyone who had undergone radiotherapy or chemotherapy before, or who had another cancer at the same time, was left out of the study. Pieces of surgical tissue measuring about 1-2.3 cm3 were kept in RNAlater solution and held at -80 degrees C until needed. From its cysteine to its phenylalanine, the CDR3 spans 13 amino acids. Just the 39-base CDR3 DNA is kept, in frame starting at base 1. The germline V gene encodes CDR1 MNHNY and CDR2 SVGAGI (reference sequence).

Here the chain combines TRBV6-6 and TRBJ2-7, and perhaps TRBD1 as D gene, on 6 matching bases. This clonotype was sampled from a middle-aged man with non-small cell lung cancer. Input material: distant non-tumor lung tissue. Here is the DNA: TGTGCCAGCAGTTCGACAGGATACTACGAGCACTACTTC. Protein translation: CASSSTGYYEHYF.